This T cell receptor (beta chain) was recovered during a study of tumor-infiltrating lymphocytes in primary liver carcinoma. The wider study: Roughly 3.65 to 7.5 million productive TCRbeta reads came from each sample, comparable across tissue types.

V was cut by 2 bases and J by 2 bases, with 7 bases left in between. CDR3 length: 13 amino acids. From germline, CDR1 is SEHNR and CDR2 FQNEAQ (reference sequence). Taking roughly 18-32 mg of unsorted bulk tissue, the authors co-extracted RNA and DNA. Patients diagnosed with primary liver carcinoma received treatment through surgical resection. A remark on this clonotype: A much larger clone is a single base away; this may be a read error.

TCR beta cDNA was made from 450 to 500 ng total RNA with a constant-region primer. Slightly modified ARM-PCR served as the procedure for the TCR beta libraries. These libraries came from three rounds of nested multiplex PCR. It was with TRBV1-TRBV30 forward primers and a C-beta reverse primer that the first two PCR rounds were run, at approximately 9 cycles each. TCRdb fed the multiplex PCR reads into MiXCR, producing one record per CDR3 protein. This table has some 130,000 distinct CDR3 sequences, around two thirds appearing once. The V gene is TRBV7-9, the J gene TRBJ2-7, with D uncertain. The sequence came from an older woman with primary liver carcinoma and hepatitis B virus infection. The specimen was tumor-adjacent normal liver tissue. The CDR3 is CASSLIGPYEQYF. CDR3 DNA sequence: TGTGCCAGCAGCTTAATCGGTCCCTACGAGCAGTACTTC. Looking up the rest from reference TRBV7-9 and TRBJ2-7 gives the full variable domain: DTGVSQNPRHKITKRGQNVTFRCDPISEHNRLYWYRQTLGQGPEFLTYFQNEAQLEKSRLLSDRFSAERPKGSFSTLEIQRTEQGDSAMYLCASSLIGPYEQYFGPGTRLTVT.